These 18 T cell receptor beta chains came from one sample sequenced in a study of blood T cells in healthy people across ages. Primers used in a second PCR of roughly 6 to 12 cycles were a sample-barcoded 5' primer and a J-beta primer mix. TCRdb called the 5' RACE reads again in MiXCR, with one record for every CDR3 protein. The table has under 850,000 distinct CDR3 sequences, 35% to 40% seen once. Sequencing used blood. These receptors came from a man in his late teens or twenties in good health.

The chain combines TRBV6-2 or TRBV6-3 with TRBJ1-1; 9 bases agree with TRBD1. Per the germline V gene, CDR1 is MNHEY and CDR2 is SVGEGT. V lost 2 bases, J lost 0 bases, and 10 bases stayed unmatched. The CDR3 is 18 amino acids. This CDR3 reads CASSYPDRGVDLNTEAFF. The CDR3 nucleotides read TGTGCCAGCAGTTACCCCGACAGGGGGGTCGATTTGAACACTGAAGCTTTCTTT.

This chain links TRBV29-1 with TRBJ1-4, with D tentatively TRBD1 (6 bases). Trimming shortened V by 7 bases and J by 8 bases, and 17 bases separated the two germline ends. CDR1 is SQVTM and CDR2 is ANQGSEA in the germline V gene. This CDR3 comprises 13 residues. CDR3: CSAEAGDREKLFF. DNA for the CDR3: TGCAGCGCCGAAGCAGGGGATCGCGAAAAACTGTTTTTT.

V usage is TRBV7-6 and J usage is TRBJ2-3; possibly TRBD1 for D (6 bases). The CDR3 runs 18 residues. The germline V gene has CDR1 SGHVS and CDR2 FNYEAQ. V lost 4 bases and J lost 6, with 26 bases in between. CDR3 sequence: CASSSPQGLSVGWDTQYF. The CDR3 DNA follows: TGTGCCAGCAGCTCCCCCCAGGGGTTGTCTGTGGGATGGGATACGCAGTATTTT.

This clonotype was counted ten times or more. DNA of the CDR3: TGTGCCAGCAGCTTGGTGGGACTACGGACAGATACGCAGTATTTT. Translation gives CASSLVGLRTDTQYF. This sequence joins TRBV5-5 and TRBJ2-3; TRBD2 matches at 7 bases. Germline CDR1 and CDR2: SGHKS and YYEKEE (reference sequence). V gave up 0 bases and J gave up 3 bases; unmatched junction bases: 4. CDR3 length: 15 residues.

This clonotype was counted only a few times. This rearrangement joins TRBV7-9 to TRBJ1-2, with D possibly TRBD1 on 5 matching bases. V lost 0 bases, J lost 0 bases, and 17 bases lay in between. The CDR3 consists of 18 residues. Germline V gene data show CDR1 as SEHNR and CDR2 as FQNEAQ (reference sequence). The CDR3 protein is CASSLAAGRALSNYGYTF. Written as DNA, the CDR3 is TGTGCCAGCAGCTTAGCTGCAGGGCGCGCCCTCTCTAACTATGGCTACACCTTC.

This clonotype was found many times. The chain joins TRBV4-1 to TRBJ1-2, with D maybe TRBD1 (6 bases). The length of the CDR3 is 13 residues. The V gene's germline CDR1 is MGHRA and CDR2 YSYEKL. The germline V and J ends were trimmed by 4 bases and 6 bases, with 12 bases remaining between them. DNA of the CDR3: TGCGCCAGCAGCCTTCAGGGGAACGATGGCTACACCTTC. The encoded protein is CASSLQGNDGYTF.

The chain carries TRBV2 and TRBJ2-3; D possibly corresponds to TRBD2 (7 bases). Germline V lookup: CDR1 SNHLY, CDR2 FYNNEI. CDR3 size: 15 residues. Trimming took off 3 bases at V and 2 bases at J, with 12 bases between the two ends. This CDR3 reads CASSDPAGATDTQYF. CDR3 DNA: TGTGCCAGCAGTGATCCGGCGGGGGCCACAGATACGCAGTATTTT.

This clonotype was picked up a small number of times. The rearrangement joins TRBV20-1 to TRBJ1-1; no reliable D call. The CDR3 runs 13 residues. V was cut by 0 bases and J by 1 base, with 6 bases left in between. In germline, CDR1 is DFQATT, CDR2 SNEGSKA (reference sequence). CDR3 DNA sequence: TGCAGTGCTAGAGACGCAGAGAACACTGAAGCTTTCTTT. It codes for CSARDAENTEAFF.

This rearrangement joins TRBV12-3 or TRBV12-4 to TRBJ2-1; either TRBD1 or TRBD2 may supply D (5 bases each). The DNA end is more similar to TRBJ2-7, so the J call may be wrong. There are 15 residues in the CDR3. The DNA for the CDR3 is TGTGCCAGCAGAGAGGGGCAAGTTTCCTACAATGAGCAGTACTTC. Translation gives CASREGQVSYNEQYF.

There are a few counts of this clonotype. The chain uses TRBV6-2 or TRBV6-3 and TRBJ1-5; D is ambiguous. This CDR3 contains 13 residues. Germline loops: CDR1 MNHEY, CDR2 SVGEGT. The V end lost 2 bases, the J end lost 5 bases, and 7 bases lay between the germline ends. The DNA of the CDR3 is TGTGCCAGCAGTTACGGGAGCGATCAGCCCCAGCATTTT. This gives the protein CASSYGSDQPQHF.

The V and J genes are TRBV20-1 and TRBJ1-3; tentatively, D is TRBD1 (6 bases). V gave up 5 bases and J gave up 0 bases, with 11 bases separating them. Germline lookup yields CDR1 DFQATT and CDR2 SNEGSKA (reference sequence). The CDR3 extends over 14 amino acids. DNA of the CDR3: TGCAGTGCTCCCGACAGGCGCTCTGGAAACACCATATATTTT. Protein product: CSAPDRRSGNTIYF.

This chain links TRBV25-1 with TRBJ2-3, with D perhaps TRBD2 (5 bases). The V gene lost 2 bases and the J gene lost 2 bases, with 11 bases spanning the gap. From germline, CDR1 is MGHDK and CDR2 SYGVNS. The length of the CDR3 is 15 residues. As DNA, the CDR3 is TGTGCCAGCAGTGAAGATCGGGATCTCACAGATACGCAGTATTTT. Protein sequence: CASSEDRDLTDTQYF.

In this sample, this clonotype turned up a few times. The gene calls are TRBV10-3 and TRBJ2-3; 11 nucleotides align to TRBD2. The V gene end was trimmed by 2 bases and the J gene end by 4 bases; junction bases not matched to a gene: 5. The CDR3 runs 16 residues. Germline CDR1 and CDR2: ENHRY and SYGVKD. In DNA, the CDR3 is TGTGCCATCAGTGAGCAGGGTAGCGGGGGGGCAGATACGCAGTATTTT. It yields the protein CAISEQGSGGADTQYF.

J is TRBJ1-5 and V is TRBV4-3; D gene unclear. The CDR3 length is 13 residues. The germline V and J ends were trimmed by 0 bases and 7 bases, with 7 bases remaining between them. Germline assignment: CDR1 LGHNA and CDR2 YSLEER. In DNA form, the CDR3 reads TGCGCCAGCAGCCAAGATGGAGGCCAGCCCCAGCATTTT. This encodes CASSQDGGQPQHF.

The chain has TRBV29-1 and TRBJ1-5, with D perhaps matching TRBD1 (6 bases). Trimming took 1 base from V and 6 from J, leaving 10 bases between them. Germline assignment: CDR1 SQVTM and CDR2 ANQGSEA. The CDR3 totals 13 residues. The CDR3 reads CSVEVGGGQPQHF. The CDR3 nucleotides are TGCAGCGTTGAAGTAGGGGGTGGTCAGCCCCAGCATTTT.

The chain is built from TRBV5-1 and TRBJ2-5; the D is unclear. Germline CDR1 reads SGHRS; CDR2 reads YFSETQ. Trimming removed 1 base at V and 1 base at J, with 8 bases between. The CDR3 is 14 residues long. CDR3 amino acids: CASSLWGTQETQYF. CDR3 nucleotide sequence: TGCGCCAGCAGCTTGTGGGGTACCCAAGAGACCCAGTACTTC.

This rearrangement joins TRBV7-2 to TRBJ2-1; 7 bases line up with TRBD2. CDR1 is SGHTA, CDR2 FQGNSA, per germline. CDR3 length: 14 amino acids. V gave up 5 bases and J gave up 13 bases; unmatched junction bases: 14. The CDR3 region is CASSQASGDETQFF. The CDR3 region has the DNA TGTGCCAGCAGCCAGGCGAGCGGGGATGAGACCCAGTTCTTC.

This sequence joins TRBV30 and TRBJ2-7; D is unresolved. Germline V CDR1 and CDR2: GTSNPN, SVGIG (reference sequence). V dropped 0 bases and J dropped 4 bases, with 10 bases sitting between them. This CDR3 region has 13 residues. This CDR3 reads CAWSVSNGYEQYF. DNA for the CDR3: TGTGCCTGGAGTGTCTCTAACGGTTACGAGCAGTACTTC.